Each of the 17 T cell receptor beta chains below was sequenced from the same sample in a study of T cells in Graves' hyperthyroidism and ophthalmopathy. Amplification yielded TCR beta CDR3 regions, with RNA transcripts as the source. Using the HTBI primer set, a first-round RT-PCR was run on the TCR CDR3. TCRdb recomputed calls from the multiplex PCR reads with MiXCR, one row per CDR3 protein. There are approximately 620,000 distinct CDR3 sequences in the sample; approximately 15% occur only once, and approximately 5.7% lies in the top ten. What was sequenced was blood. All receptors come from a woman in her thirties with Graves' hyperthyroidism that later progressed to Graves' ophthalmopathy.

The chain links TRBV15 to TRBJ2-3; 7 nucleotides agree with TRBD2. This CDR3 is 14 amino acids long. V gave up 3 bases and J gave up 3 bases; unmatched junction bases: 3. The germline gives CDR1 LNHNV, CDR2 YYDKDF (reference sequence). In DNA, the CDR3 is TGTGCCACCAGCAGGAAAGCGGGGACAGATACGCAGTATTTT. Translation: CATSRKAGTDTQYF.

This clonotype was observed many times. The V and J genes are TRBV27 and TRBJ2-2; 11 bases match TRBD2. The CDR3 runs to 17 residues. CDR1 is MNHEY and CDR2 is SMNVEV in the germline V gene (reference sequence). J was trimmed by 4 bases and V by 5 bases; bases with no gene match: 9. Written as DNA, the CDR3 is TGTGCCAGCAGTCTGCCGGGGACTAGCGGAACCACCGGGGAGCTGTTTTTT. The encoded protein is CASSLPGTSGTTGELFF.

This clonotype was seen at least ten times. The V call is TRBV27, the J call TRBJ1-6; D perhaps matches TRBD1 (5 bases). Trimming removed 6 bases from V and 3 bases from J, with 9 bases in between. This CDR3 spans 14 amino acids. CDR1 is MNHEY, CDR2 SMNVEV, per germline (reference sequence). CDR3 bases: TGTGCCAGCAGCACGGACAACTATAATTCACCCCTCCACTTT. Protein sequence: CASSTDNYNSPLHF.

V usage is TRBV29-1 and J usage is TRBJ1-3; 8 bases align to TRBD1. The germline gives CDR1 SQVTM, CDR2 ANQGSEA. The ends lost 4 bases at V and 3 bases at J; junction bases unmatched: 2. CDR3 length equals 13 residues. The CDR3 here is CSVGDRGGNTIYF. CDR3 bases: TGCAGCGTTGGCGACAGGGGTGGAAACACCATATATTTT.

This clonotype has at least ten counts. The rearrangement links TRBV6-1 to TRBJ1-1; maybe TRBD1 (5 bases). The CDR3 is 14 residues long. CDR1 and CDR2 (germline): MNHNS, SASEGT. V was clipped by 6 bases and J by 5 bases, with 16 bases between them. The CDR3 DNA sequence: TGTGCCAGCAGCTTTAGACAGTGGTGGACTGAAGCTTTCTTT. Protein product: CASSFRQWWTEAFF.

As for this clonotype: This may be a read error: a much more frequent sequence differs by one nucleotide. The rearrangement links TRBV28 to TRBJ1-2; TRBD1 is a possible D gene (5 bases). CDR1 and CDR2 from the germline V gene are MDHEN and SYDVKM. With 11 bases removed from V and 6 bases from J, the gap between germline ends came to 19 bases. There are 13 residues in the CDR3. CDR3 DNA: TGTGCCGGTGTAGGGGATTCGGGGCATGGCTACACCTTC. Translating gives CAGVGDSGHGYTF.

This clonotype was observed a handful of times. This chain connects TRBV5-1 to TRBJ1-4; D possibly corresponds to TRBD1 (5 bases). The ends were cut back, 0 bases at V and 12 bases at J, with 15 bases in the middle. The CDR3 covers 14 residues. Germline V CDR1 and CDR2: SGHRS, YFSETQ. The DNA for the CDR3 is TGCGCCAGCAGCTTGGGTAGGGGAGAAGAGGAACTGTTTTTT. It translates to CASSLGRGEEELFF.

There are many counts of this clonotype. This sequence joins TRBV7-9 and TRBJ1-1, with 8 bases fitting TRBD1. The junction had 6 bases not matched to a gene; V was cut back by 5 bases and J by 4 bases. From germline, CDR1 is SEHNR and CDR2 FQNEAQ (reference sequence). The CDR3 length is 14 residues. The CDR3 DNA is TGTGCCAGCAGCCCACAGGGGGTGGGCACTGAAGCTTTCTTT. Residues: CASSPQGVGTEAFF.

CDR3 amino acids: CASSVDLGGEQFF. The CDR3 region has the DNA TGTGCCAGCAGCGTAGACCTTGGGGGTGAGCAGTTCTTC. The rearrangement uses TRBV9 and TRBJ2-1; either TRBD1 or TRBD2 may supply D (5 bases each). The V end was cut by 0 bases, the J end by 9 bases, with 10 bases between. CDR1 and CDR2 from the germline V gene are SGDLS and YYNGEE. The CDR3 runs 13 residues.

This clonotype has ten or more counts. The chain uses TRBV29-1 and TRBJ2-7, with TRBD2 identical over 8 bases. Per germline, CDR1 SQVTM and CDR2 ANQGSEA. Trimming cost V 7 bases and J 5 bases; bases outside gene matches: 13. The CDR3 has 14 residues. CDR3 bases: TGCAGCGGGACCATAAGGGATAGCGGGGACGAGCAGTACTTC. Encoded protein: CSGTIRDSGDEQYF.

This clonotype was counted many times. One end of the junction varies from germline; a read error may be responsible. The chain has TRBV6-2 or TRBV6-3 and TRBJ2-7, with a tentative D call TRBD1 (5 bases). Germline CDR1 reads MNHEY; CDR2 reads SVGEGT. CDR3 length: 14 residues. The chain's CDR3 is CANSSRVLSYEQYF. The CDR3 DNA sequence: TGTGCCAACAGTTCCAGGGTGTTAAGCTACGAGCAGTACTTC.

Regarding this clonotype: Given a much more abundant clone one base away, this may be a read error. The gene calls are TRBV28 and TRBJ1-4; the D gene is possibly TRBD1 (6 bases). The CDR3 is 13 residues long. Trimming removed 8 bases from V and 8 bases from J, with 15 bases in between. In germline, CDR1 is MDHEN, CDR2 SYDVKM. The CDR3 reads CASEDSLTEKLFF. The CDR3 DNA reads as TGTGCCAGCGAGGACAGTCTGACGGAAAAACTGTTTTTT.

The chain carries TRBV7-9 and TRBJ2-7; 10 nucleotides align to TRBD2. With 6 bases clipped from V and 0 bases from J, the junction kept 8 bases outside the gene matches. The germline V gene encodes CDR1 SEHNR and CDR2 FQNEAQ (reference sequence). The CDR3 contains 16 residues. The CDR3 sequence is CASRRVLAGDSYEQYF. CDR3 bases: TGTGCCAGCAGACGGGTTCTAGCGGGGGACTCCTACGAGCAGTACTTC. Filled out from reference TRBV7-9 and TRBJ2-7, the complete variable domain reads DTGVSQNPRHKITKRGQNVTFRCDPISEHNRLYWYRQTLGQGPEFLTYFQNEAQLEKSRLLSDRFSAERPKGSFSTLEIQRTEQGDSAMYLCASRRVLAGDSYEQYFGPGTRLTVT.

This chain uses TRBV11-2 with TRBJ2-5; 14 nucleotides align to TRBD2. CDR1 and CDR2 (germline): SGHAT, FQNNGV. CDR3 length: 17 amino acids. V lost 6 bases, J lost 6 bases, and 12 bases stayed unmatched. DNA of the CDR3: TGTGCCAGCAGGCTGACCCCCGGGACTAGCGGGAGTCAGACCCAGTACTTC. Protein sequence: CASRLTPGTSGSQTQYF. Filled out from reference TRBV11-2 and TRBJ2-5, the complete variable domain reads EAGVAQSPRYKIIEKRQSVAFWCNPISGHATLYWYQQILGQGPKLLIQFQNNGVVDDSQLPKDRFSAERLKGVDSTLKIQPAKLEDSAVYLCASRLTPGTSGSQTQYFGPGTRLLVL.

This clonotype has a count of ten or more. J is TRBJ1-1 and V is TRBV30, with D perhaps matching TRBD1 (5 bases). The V end lost 4 bases, the J end lost 5 bases, and 11 bases lay between the germline ends. Germline CDR1 is GTSNPN and CDR2 is SVGIG (reference sequence). The CDR3 is 12 residues long. CDR3: CAWTGGTTEAFF. The CDR3 nucleotides are TGTGCCTGGACGGGTGGGACTACTGAAGCTTTCTTT.

This clonotype has a count of ten or more. The chain has TRBV28 and TRBJ2-3; 7 bases map to TRBD2. The CDR3 consists of 17 residues. Trimming cost V 7 bases and J 2 bases; bases outside gene matches: 15. Germline V gene sequence: CDR1 MDHEN, CDR2 SYDVKM. The CDR3 DNA reads as TGTGCCAGCAACTCCCTCATTTACCGGGAGGACACAGATACGCAGTATTTT. This encodes CASNSLIYREDTDTQYF. The full variable domain, rest sourced from reference TRBV28 and TRBJ2-3, is DVKVTQSSRYLVKRTGEKVFLECVQDMDHENMFWYRQDPGLGLRLIYFSYDVKMKEKGDIPEGYSVSREKKERFSLILESASTNQTSMYLCASNSLIYREDTDTQYFGPGTRLTVL.

This clonotype came up a few times. The gene calls are TRBV6-1 and TRBJ1-1; TRBD1 is a possible D gene (5 bases). Between the trimmed V and J ends, which lost 5 bases and 1 base, there was a span of 17 bases. There are 16 residues in the CDR3. The germline V gene encodes CDR1 MNHNS and CDR2 SASEGT. CDR3: CASSPRGQRSNTEAFF. The CDR3 nucleotides read TGTGCCAGCAGTCCCCGCGGACAAAGATCGAACACTGAAGCTTTCTTT.